This entry lists 18 T cell receptor beta chains sequenced from one sample in a study of T cell responses to AZD1222 COVID-19 vaccine. Assay: immunoSEQ multiplex PCR; the TCRdb copy retains only in-frame clones and omits some. The sample includes 150,000 to 200,000 clones, 85% to 95% seen only once; the top ten take 3.9%. Sequences were derived from peripheral blood, sampled on day 0 of AZD1222 vaccination. Receptors originate from an adult in good health.

The chain links TRBV29-1 to TRBJ1-1, with TRBD1 identical over 9 bases. CDR1 SQVTM and CDR2 ANQGSEA come from the germline V gene. CDR3 length: 12 amino acids. The J segment lost 1 base and the V segment lost 6 bases, leaving 0 bases of the junction unmatched. CDR3 protein: CSVGQGNTEAFF. The CDR3, as DNA: TGCAGCGTGGGACAGGGGAACACTGAAGCTTTCTTT.

The CDR3 bases are TGTGCCAGCAGCCTACAAGCTTTCGCGACCCAGTACTTC. This translates into CASSLQAFATQYF. This chain joins TRBV3-1 (or the pseudogene TRBV3-2) and TRBJ2-5; no definite D call. Trimming took 4 bases from V and 7 from J, leaving 13 bases between them. There are 13 residues in the CDR3. The germline V gene has CDR1 LGHDT and CDR2 YNNKEL (reference sequence).

The chain links TRBV3-1 (or the pseudogene TRBV3-2) to TRBJ2-5, with no clear D. CDR3 length equals 12 residues. V was shortened by 2 bases and J by 5 bases, with 6 bases between the two germline ends. Germline V gene sequence: CDR1 LGHDT, CDR2 YNNKEL (reference sequence). The CDR3 loop is CASSQYSETQYF. CDR3 bases: TGTGCCAGCAGCCAATATTCGGAGACCCAGTACTTC.

CDR3 sequence reads: CASMLGNTEAFF. The CDR3, as DNA: TGTGCCAGCATGTTAGGGAACACTGAAGCTTTCTTT. This chain uses TRBV27 with TRBJ1-1; D not certain. CDR1 and CDR2 (germline): MNHEY, SMNVEV (reference sequence). The CDR3 spans 12 residues. V shed 7 bases and J shed 1 base, with 7 bases lying between them.

The rearrangement uses TRBV13 and TRBJ2-5; D possibly corresponds to TRBD1 (6 bases). Germline CDR1 is PRHDT and CDR2 is FYEKMQ (reference sequence). The CDR3 loop spans 14 amino acids. V shed 1 base and J shed 5 bases, with 11 bases lying between them. In DNA form, the CDR3 reads TGTGCCAGCAGCTTAGCTGGGGGCGGGGAGACCCAGTACTTC. Its translation: CASSLAGGGETQYF.

This chain connects TRBV7-9 to TRBJ2-3; tentatively, D is TRBD1 (5 bases). Germline CDR1 SEHNR, CDR2 FQNEAQ (reference sequence). Trimming pared 1 base from V and 4 bases from J, leaving 12 bases between. The CDR3 is 15 amino acids. Here the CDR3 reads CASSLVWGDPDTQYF. The CDR3, as DNA: TGTGCCAGCAGCTTAGTTTGGGGCGACCCAGATACGCAGTATTTT.

The rearrangement links TRBV28 to TRBJ1-5; D remains unclear. This CDR3 has 13 residues. The germline CDR1 and CDR2 sequences are MDHEN and SYDVKM. The V end was cut by 2 bases, the J end by 7 bases, with 9 bases between. For the CDR3, the DNA is TGTGCCAGCAGTTTAATGCGTGGACAGCCCCAGCATTTT. This codes for CASSLMRGQPQHF.

This clone showed up just a few times. The V and J genes are TRBV10-1 and TRBJ1-1, with TRBD1 identical over 7 bases. Germline assignment: CDR1 WNHNN and CDR2 SYGVQD (reference sequence). The CDR3 runs 13 residues. V lost 6 bases, J lost 10 bases, and 11 bases stayed unmatched. The CDR3 loop is CASRATGDSGAFF. CDR3 bases: TGCGCCAGCAGGGCCACAGGGGATTCCGGAGCTTTCTTT.

This rearrangement joins TRBV3-1 (or the pseudogene TRBV3-2) to TRBJ1-2; D might be TRBD1 (6 bases). V dropped 5 bases and J dropped 6 bases, with 13 bases sitting between them. The germline V gene encodes CDR1 LGHDT and CDR2 YNNKEL (reference sequence). The CDR3 is 13 residues long. CDR3 sequence reads: CASSYRDYDGYTF. The CDR3 DNA is TGTGCCAGCAGCTACAGGGATTACGATGGCTACACCTTC.

This CDR3 reads CASRRLLNTEAFF. DNA for the CDR3: TGTGCCAGCCGTCGCCTTCTGAACACTGAAGCTTTCTTT. The genes are TRBV19 and TRBJ1-1; the D is unclear. V gave up 9 bases and J gave up 0 bases, with 11 bases separating them. Per the germline V gene, CDR1 is LNHDA and CDR2 is SQIVND (reference sequence). The CDR3 is 13 residues long.

The chain combines TRBV4-1 with TRBJ2-7; TRBD2 agrees at 9 bases. Germline values: CDR1 MGHRA, CDR2 YSYEKL. Trimming cost V 4 bases and J 3 bases; bases outside gene matches: 7. The CDR3 consists of 15 residues. The CDR3 bases are TGCGCCAGCAGCCCCATAGCGGGGGAGTTCTACGAGCAGTACTTC. Protein product: CASSPIAGEFYEQYF.

V is TRBV3-1 (or the pseudogene TRBV3-2) and J is TRBJ2-7, with D tentatively TRBD1 (6 bases). Germline V gives CDR1 LGHDT, CDR2 YNNKEL (reference sequence). The CDR3 is made up of 14 amino acids. V lost 4 bases, J lost 5 bases, and 15 bases lay in between. The CDR3 region has the DNA TGTGCCAGCAGCCGAGAACAGGGCGCGAACGAGCAGTACTTC. This codes for CASSREQGANEQYF.

The chain recombines TRBV28 with TRBJ2-5, with TRBD2 matching over 9 bases. Per germline, CDR1 MDHEN and CDR2 SYDVKM. V lost 4 bases, J lost 6 bases, and 9 bases stayed unmatched. CDR3 length: 15 residues. CDR3 coding DNA: TGTGCCAGCAGTTCAAGACTAGCGGAGGGCAAGACCCAGTACTTC. It codes for CASSSRLAEGKTQYF.

J is TRBJ1-2 and V is TRBV19; TRBD1 is a possible D gene (6 bases). The length of the CDR3 is 12 residues. Trimming left V 7 bases short and J 3 bases short, with 9 bases between. Germline lookup yields CDR1 LNHDA and CDR2 SQIVND (reference sequence). The CDR3 bases are TGTGCCAGTACCGCAGGGGACTATGGCTACACCTTC. Translation: CASTAGDYGYTF.

The V call is TRBV2, the J call TRBJ2-1; D call uncertain. Germline values: CDR1 SNHLY, CDR2 FYNNEI. CDR3 length: 15 residues. Trimming removed 4 bases at V and 0 bases at J, with 10 bases between. The CDR3 DNA reads TGTGCCAGCAGTGGGGTCCTGATCTCCTACAATGAGCAGTTCTTC. Its protein product is CASSGVLISYNEQFF.

The CDR3 region is CASSPGISGNTIYF. The CDR3 nucleotides read TGTGCCAGCAGTCCTGGGATCTCTGGAAACACCATATATTTT. The chain employs TRBV2 and TRBJ1-3; D unclear. Germline loops: CDR1 SNHLY, CDR2 FYNNEI. V lost 5 bases to trimming and J lost 0 bases, with 8 bases between them. CDR3 length: 14 amino acids. Based on the CDR3 plus reference TRBV2 and TRBJ1-3, the full variable domain is EPEVTQTPSHQVTQMGQEVILRCVPISNHLYFYWYRQILGQKVEFLVSFYNNEISEKSEIFDDQFSVERPDGSNFTLKIRSTKLEDSAMYFCASSPGISGNTIYFGEGSWLTVV.

The genes are TRBV10-3 and TRBJ1-5; D gene uncertain. The CDR3 is made up of 15 amino acids. Germline V gene lookup returns CDR1 ENHRY and CDR2 SYGVKD. V lost 4 bases and J lost 3, with 13 bases in between. As DNA, the CDR3 is TGTGCCATCAGTGGACAAACCGATTCCAATCAGCCCCAGCATTTT. This translates into CAISGQTDSNQPQHF.

V gene TRBV19 combines with J gene TRBJ1-6; no firm D call. V was clipped by 6 bases and J by 0 bases, with 6 bases between them. CDR1 and CDR2 (germline): LNHDA, SQIVND (reference sequence). The CDR3 length is 14 residues. The CDR3 DNA sequence: TGTGCCAGTAGATTTAGCTCCTATAATTCACCCCTCCACTTT. Protein sequence: CASRFSSYNSPLHF.